These 2 T cell receptor beta chains were all obtained from the same sample, sequenced in a study of blood T cells in healthy people across ages. A J-beta primer mix and a sample-barcoded 5' primer were used in a second PCR of about 7 to 12 cycles. MiXCR, applied by TCRdb to the 5' RACE reads, yields one record per CDR3 protein. In the table there are about 970,000 distinct CDR3 sequences, roughly half of which are singletons. Material for sequencing was blood. The receptor source for this set is a woman in her sixties in good health.

This clonotype was observed a handful of times. CDR3 DNA: TGTGCCAGCAGCCCGGGCCCTGGTTTGTCAGAGACCCAGTACTTC. It is translated as CASSPGPGLSETQYF. The rearrangement links TRBV3-1 to TRBJ2-5, with D hard to call. The length of the CDR3 is 15 residues. Germline V lookup: CDR1 LGHDT, CDR2 YNNKEL (reference sequence). Trimming removed 4 bases at V and 4 bases at J, with 16 bases between.

In its sample, this clonotype was seen once. The chain links TRBV4-1 to TRBJ1-1; tentative D call: TRBD1 (5 bases). The V end was cut by 3 bases, the J end by 0 bases, with 17 bases between. This CDR3 region has 17 residues. Germline-derived CDR1 and CDR2 are MGHRA and YSYEKL. The CDR3 is CASSHTGGPGMNTEAFF. CDR3 nucleotides: TGCGCCAGCAGCCACACGGGGGGTCCGGGGATGAACACTGAAGCTTTCTTT.